The clone carrying this TCR beta chain was seen just once. The source of the sample is a study of blood T cell repertoires in COVID-19. About the study: Samples taken during acute and convalescent COVID-19 were collected in the United States, Italy and Spain.

Trimming cost V 6 bases and J 2 bases; bases outside gene matches: 7. CDR3 length: 14 residues. Germline CDR1 is SNHLY and CDR2 is FYNNEI. In the source study's methods: Amplification with reference gene primers provided the estimates of nucleated cell counts. Clones were read by immunoSEQ multiplex PCR, and TCRdb kept only the in-frame ones, dropping some. V and J calls plus clone size are reproduced from that table; the DNA served to infer D and trimming. This sample carries roughly 150,000 clones, approximately 88% of them seen once, and the ten largest clones take about 28%. Material for sequencing was peripheral blood. The receptor was isolated from a human donor in a cohort sampled during active COVID-19. V and J are TRBV2 and TRBJ2-7; TRBD1 aligns across 7 bases. CDR3 coding DNA: TGTGCCAGCAGCCGGACAGGAAAGACCTACGAGCAGTACTTC. Encoded protein: CASSRTGKTYEQYF.